This record looks at one T cell receptor beta chain sequence and its context. This entry is derived from a study of blood T cell repertoires in COVID-19. Overall study context: There were acute and convalescent COVID-19 samples, and they came from the United States, Italy and Spain.

This CDR3 contains 12 residues. CDR1 is MGHRA and CDR2 is YSYEKL in the germline V gene. Trimming pared 2 bases from V and 4 bases from J, leaving 6 bases between. Repertoires were generated with immunoSEQ multiplex PCR, while TCRdb's copy carries only in-frame clones and drops some. The sample yields some 290,000 clones, around nine tenths seen once. The TCR originated in a woman in her twenties or thirties with COVID-19, enrolled during active disease. The source material was peripheral blood. V is TRBV4-1 and J is TRBJ2-7; the D gene is possibly TRBD1 (6 bases). In nucleotides, the CDR3 is TGCGCCAGCAGCCAAAGGGGGTACGAGCAGTACTTC. Protein sequence: CASSQRGYEQYF.